This T cell receptor (beta chain) derives from a study of T cell responses to AZD1222 COVID-19 vaccine. Study conclusions and caveats: Spike-wide coverage was observed for vaccine-associated CD4 TCRs, with dominant responses at 160-218 and 743-854. Reports say nearly half of spike-specific TCRs go after unmutated variant regions. Clonal diversity may have been underestimated in mostly white British donors.

Trimming pared 2 bases from V and 0 bases from J, leaving 11 bases between. CDR1 is MDHEN, CDR2 SYDVKM, per germline. There are 17 residues in the CDR3. As to this clone: What it binds is unknown.

Libraries were prepared by immunoSEQ multiplex PCR; TCRdb keeps only in-frame clonotypes and omits some of them. The table lists approximately 92,000 clones, approximately 90% of them singletons, with roughly 10% in the top ten. Source: peripheral blood, taken on day 0 of AZD1222 vaccination. The chain combines TRBV28 with TRBJ2-6; a weak D match, TRBD1 (5 bases). This TCR came from an adult in good health. For the CDR3, the DNA is TGTGCCAGCAGTTTAGATCAGGGTAGCTCTGGGGCCAACGTCCTGACTTTC. This translates into CASSLDQGSSGANVLTF.